This T cell receptor (beta chain) was obtained from a study of cytomegalovirus exposure and HLA in healthy donors. Study-level findings and limits: In a later analysis, at a false discovery rate of 0.05, about 16,000 TCR beta sequences matched HLA alleles. In a later analysis, a genetic analysis reported fewer productive-TCR N-insertions in an Asian-associated ancestry cluster than the cohort average.

The CDR3 contains 10 residues. V gave up 6 bases and J gave up 6 bases, with 5 bases separating them. Germline CDR1 reads MDHEN; CDR2 reads SYDVKM. In the case of this clone: Its antigen is currently unknown.

PCR used 60 Vbeta primers and 13 Jbeta primers. Clones were sequenced by immunoSEQ multiplex PCR, and TCRdb holds only the in-frame ones, with some missing. This table holds 43,000 or so clones, 77% found once. Sequencing used PBMCs. The clonotype comes from a man aged 25 to 45 in good health and CMV-seronegative. The chain employs TRBV28 and TRBJ1-1; D is uncertain. CDR3 residues: CASRSSEAFF. The CDR3, as DNA: TGTGCCAGCAGATCCTCTGAAGCTTTCTTT.